This TCR beta chain was captured by sequencing in a study of T cells expressing NK-cell markers. Study context: Underlying the TCR beta repertoires were sorted CD3+CD56+NKG2C+, CD3+CD56+NKG2C- and CD3+CD56-NKG2C+ T cells. HCMV seropositivity marked seven of the eight sequenced donors; one was seronegative. Study outcomes and limitations: In several donors, dominant CD3+CD56+NKG2C+ clonotypes ranked among the top 10 CD8+ clonotypes.

In germline, CDR1 is SGHRS, CDR2 YFSETQ. The CDR3 is made up of 17 amino acids. Worth noting for this clonotype: Its antigen remains unidentified.

Each CDR3 protein gets one entry in TCRdb, which reprocessed the 5' RACE reads and gives no DNA. Recorded for this sample: a few hundred thousand distinct CDR3 sequences. The sequenced sample consisted of blood T cells: a sorted CD56 or NKG2C T cell subset, CD4+ or CD8+ T cells, or bulk PBMC T cells (not recorded which). This sequence joins TRBV5-1 and TRBJ2-7; absent DNA, TCRdb's TRBD1 call cannot be checked. The TCR comes from a woman aged 45-59 years in good health. The CDR3: CASSWPQTGRGSYEQYF.